The 17 T cell receptor beta chains presented below share a single source sample, sequenced in a study of blood T cell repertoires in COVID-19. TCRdb keeps only in-frame clones here, not all; method: immunoSEQ multiplex PCR. The repertoire holds 150,000 to 200,000 clones, with roughly four fifths as singletons. The sequencing sample was made of peripheral blood. Receptors were obtained from a woman of 80 years or more with acute or convalescent COVID-19.

The chain combines TRBV7-9 with TRBJ1-4; 8 bases match TRBD1. The length of the CDR3 is 15 residues. The junction had 9 bases not matched to a gene; V was cut back by 5 bases and J by 7 bases. The germline gives CDR1 SEHNR, CDR2 FQNEAQ (reference sequence). The CDR3 region has the DNA TGTGCCAGCAGCCTAGGACAGGGTCGGGTTGAAAAACTGTTTTTT. Its protein product is CASSLGQGRVEKLFF.

The rearrangement links TRBV25-1 to TRBJ2-5, with TRBD1 identical over 7 bases. The V gene's germline CDR1 is MGHDK and CDR2 SYGVNS. V lost 2 bases and J lost 4; bases outside the gene matches: 4. This CDR3 is 14 amino acids long. The CDR3 nucleotides are TGTGCCAGCAGTGAACCGGGACAGAGAGAGACCCAGTACTTC. Amino acid sequence: CASSEPGQRETQYF.

CDR3 DNA: TGCGCCAGCAGCATGGGACAGGGGATTTACAATGAGCAGTTCTTC. Encoded protein: CASSMGQGIYNEQFF. The chain joins TRBV5-1 to TRBJ2-1, with 10 bases that match TRBD1. The CDR3 spans 15 residues. Trimming at V came to 4 bases and at J to 4 bases, leaving 5 bases not matched to a gene. Germline assignment: CDR1 SGHRS and CDR2 YFSETQ.

V gene TRBV3-1 (or the pseudogene TRBV3-2) combines with J gene TRBJ1-5; TRBD1 might be the D (5 bases). V lost 0 bases to trimming and J lost 4 bases, with 16 bases between them. The CDR3 is 17 residues long. Germline values: CDR1 LGHDT, CDR2 YNNKEL (reference sequence). DNA for the CDR3: TGTGCCAGCAGCCAAGATTCCTTGGGCAGGGCTAATCAGCCCCAGCATTTT. Its protein is CASSQDSLGRANQPQHF.

DNA for the CDR3: TGTGCCAGCAGCATAAACAGGGGGCGAAATGAGCAGTTCTTC. Translated, it gives CASSINRGRNEQFF. This chain uses TRBV7-9 with TRBJ2-1, with TRBD1 identical over 9 bases. J was trimmed by 7 bases and V by 5 bases; bases with no gene match: 6. Germline-derived CDR1 and CDR2 are SEHNR and FQNEAQ (reference sequence). CDR3 length: 14 amino acids.

This clone was seen just once. The J gene is TRBJ2-7, the V gene TRBV29-1; no clear D. This CDR3 is built from 11 residues. Trimming removed 3 bases at V and 2 bases at J, with 5 bases between. In germline, CDR1 is SQVTM, CDR2 ANQGSEA. CDR3 nucleotide sequence: TGCAGCGTTGACTCAGCCTACGAGCAGTACTTC. Amino acids: CSVDSAYEQYF.

This clone was observed a single time. The CDR3 here is CASRNRVAEAFF. CDR3 in DNA: TGTGCCAGCAGGAACAGGGTTGCTGAAGCTTTCTTT. The V call is TRBV6-5, the J call TRBJ1-1, with a possible D match to TRBD1 (6 bases). This CDR3 is 12 amino acids long. Looked up from germline, CDR1 is MNHEY and CDR2 is SVGAGI. V lost 6 bases to trimming and J lost 6 bases, with 11 bases between them.

This chain connects TRBV9 to TRBJ1-3, with 7 bases that match TRBD1. This CDR3 contains 16 residues. Losses at the gene ends were 4 bases for V and 0 bases for J; bases not matched to a gene: 7. CDR1 SGDLS and CDR2 YYNGEE come from the germline V gene. For the CDR3, the DNA is TGTGCCAGCAGCAGAACAGGGACAGACTCTGGAAACACCATATATTTT. Its protein is CASSRTGTDSGNTIYF.

The chain has TRBV7-6 and TRBJ2-3; 12 nucleotides match TRBD1. The CDR3 runs to 15 residues. Looked up from germline, CDR1 is SGHVS and CDR2 is FNYEAQ. Losses at the gene ends were 3 bases for V and 3 bases for J; bases not matched to a gene: 1. CDR3 sequence reads: CASSLGQGATDTQYF. The CDR3 DNA sequence: TGTGCCAGCAGCTTGGGACAGGGGGCGACAGATACGCAGTATTTT. The full variable domain, its missing parts supplied by reference TRBV7-6 and TRBJ2-3, is GAGVSQSPRYKVTKRGQDVALRCDPISGHVSLYWYRQALGQGPEFLTYFNYEAQQDKSGLPNDRFSAERPEGSISTLTIQRTEQRDSAMYRCASSLGQGATDTQYFGPGTRLTVL.

V gene TRBV21-1 combines with J gene TRBJ1-5; the D segment call TRBD1 is taken from the table without a DNA check. TRBV21-1 has pseudogene status. This CDR3 spans 15 amino acids. The CDR3 reads CASSKGTGPNQPQHF. CDR3 DNA sequence: TGTGCCAGCAGCAAAGGGACAGGGCCCAATCAGCCCCAGCATTTT.

The chain employs TRBV7-8 and TRBJ2-4, with 9 bases lining up with TRBD2. The CDR3 runs 16 residues. Germline CDR1 is SGHVS and CDR2 is FQNEAQ. Germline trimming cut 5 bases from V and 6 bases from J; bases unmatched to any gene: 11. This CDR3 reads CASSVSGGPNGNIQYF. The CDR3 coding sequence is TGTGCCAGCAGCGTAAGCGGGGGGCCGAATGGAAACATTCAGTACTTC.

In DNA, the CDR3 is TGTGCCAGCAGCTTCGGGACAGATCCCTCTGGAAACACCATATATTTT. It specifies CASSFGTDPSGNTIYF. The chain combines TRBV7-2 with TRBJ1-3, with 7 bases lining up with TRBD1. The V and J ends lost 3 bases and 0 bases, in that order; junction bases with no gene match: 5. This CDR3 is 16 amino acids long. Per germline, CDR1 SGHTA and CDR2 FQGNSA.

This clone was detected once. The chain couples TRBV3-1 (or the pseudogene TRBV3-2) to TRBJ2-5, with TRBD2 matching 9 bases. Germline CDR1 and CDR2: LGHDT and YNNKEL (reference sequence). This CDR3 is built from 17 residues. The ends lost 0 bases at V and 2 bases at J; junction bases unmatched: 7. The CDR3 loop reads CASSQEASGDIQETQYF. As DNA, the CDR3 is TGTGCCAGCAGCCAAGAGGCTAGCGGGGACATACAAGAGACCCAGTACTTC.

The chain employs TRBV7-8 and TRBJ1-1; D remains unclear. V lost 3 bases and J lost 2, with 7 bases in between. Germline V gene data show CDR1 as SGHVS and CDR2 as FQNEAQ. This CDR3 has 13 residues. CDR3 sequence reads: CASSFTANTEAFF. DNA for the CDR3: TGTGCCAGCAGCTTCACAGCTAACACTGAAGCTTTCTTT.

This clone was found a few times. The chain joins TRBV4-3 to TRBJ2-3, with D hard to call. In germline, CDR1 is LGHNA, CDR2 YSLEER. The CDR3 is made up of 14 amino acids. The ends were cut back, 0 bases at V and 4 bases at J, with 8 bases in the middle. Here the CDR3 DNA reads TGCGCCAGCAGCCAAGACCCTAGTCCAGATACGCAGTATTTT. It encodes CASSQDPSPDTQYF.

V gene TRBV5-4 combines with J gene TRBJ2-7, with 16 positions matching TRBD2. Germline V gene sequence: CDR1 SGHNT, CDR2 YYREEE (reference sequence). The CDR3 length is 15 residues. V was pared by 4 bases and J by 7 bases, with 5 bases of the junction left unmatched. The CDR3 here is CASSPGTSGRGEQYF. The CDR3 coding sequence is TGTGCCAGCAGCCCCGGGACTAGCGGGAGGGGTGAGCAGTACTTC. Complete variable domain (other parts from reference TRBV5-4 and TRBJ2-7): ETGVTQSPTHLIKTRGQQVTLRCSSQSGHNTVSWYQQALGQGPQFIFQYYREEENGRGNFPPRFSGLQFPNYSSELNVNALELDDSALYLCASSPGTSGRGEQYFGPGTRLTVT.

The V and J genes are TRBV19 and TRBJ1-5; D is uncertain. The CDR3 length is 16 residues. CDR1 and CDR2 (germline): LNHDA, SQIVND (reference sequence). The germline V and J ends were trimmed by 2 bases and 1 base, with 12 bases remaining between them. CDR3 DNA: TGTGCCAGTAGTATAACTGGTGGTTCGAGCAATCAGCCCCAGCATTTT. This gives the protein CASSITGGSSNQPQHF.